The TCR beta chain under discussion was sequenced for a study of tumor-infiltrating lymphocytes in primary liver carcinoma. Study results and limitations: Being bulk and unsorted, samples allowed no CD4+ and CD8+ repertoire comparison. Tumor-blood pairs (like tumor-adjacent pairs) overlapped less than tumor region pairs did.

A primer matching the constant region was used to make TCR beta cDNA from approximately 520 ng of total RNA. A slightly modified ARM-PCR protocol with three nested multiplex PCR rounds produced these TCR beta libraries. A C-beta reverse primer and TRBV1-TRBV30 forward primers served in each of the first two PCR rounds, at about 10 cycles apiece. TCRdb called the multiplex PCR reads again in MiXCR, with one record for every CDR3 protein. The sample lists around 170,000 distinct CDR3 sequences; about 60% were seen once. Note on this clonotype: Its antigen is not identified. This CDR3 fails to terminate in the conserved phenylalanine or tryptophan, so it likely reflects a read error.

V lost 8 bases and J lost 0; bases outside the gene matches: 1. The CDR3 has 12 residues. Germline CDR1 MNHEY, CDR2 SVGEGT. For blood RNA, unsorted whole blood served as the source, and germline DNA was extracted too. The specimen was peripheral blood. This TCR was sampled from a man aged 35 to 55 with primary liver carcinoma and hepatitis B virus infection. V gene TRBV6-2 or TRBV6-3 combines with J gene TRBJ2-7; 7 bases are shared with TRBD2. The CDR3, as DNA: TGTGCCAGCGGGGACTACTCCTACGAGCAGTACTAC. Translating gives CASGDYSYEQYY.